This passage covers 29 T cell receptor beta chains from one sample sequenced in a study of CD8+CD57+ T cells in acquired aplastic anemia. It was genomic DNA that served as the template for profiling TCR beta VDJ and CDR3. TCRdb independently ran MiXCR on the reads; one entry per CDR3 protein. Here the sample spans about 270,000 distinct CDR3 sequences, about 56% being singletons. Sequenced sample: sorted CD4+, CD8+, or CD8+CD57+ T cells (not recorded which) from PBMCs. The receptors were sampled from a human donor with severe aplastic anemia or a healthy control (not recorded which).

The CDR3 region has the DNA TGTGCCAGCAGCTCGCCCGGGGCCGACTATGGCTACACCTTC. Its protein product is CASSSPGADYGYTF. The rearrangement uses TRBV7-9 and TRBJ1-2, with D possibly matching TRBD1 (5 bases). Germline V lookup: CDR1 SEHNR, CDR2 FQNEAQ (reference sequence). The CDR3 contains 14 residues. V lost 4 bases, J lost 3 bases, and 12 bases lay in between.

Comments on this clonotype: A read error may account for a junction end that differs from germline. The V and J genes are TRBV6-5 and TRBJ2-1; 7 bases are shared with TRBD2. The CDR3 length is 15 residues. Germline V gene lookup returns CDR1 MNHEY and CDR2 SVGAGI. The CDR3 protein is CASSALASGGNEQFF. CDR3 DNA sequence: TGCGCCAGCAGTGCTCTAGCGTCCGGGGGGAATGAGCAGTTCTTC.

This clonotype was seen many times. The chain couples TRBV27 to TRBJ1-6; D remains unclear. Trimming took 4 bases from V and 0 from J, leaving 10 bases between them. This CDR3 spans 16 amino acids. The germline CDR1 and CDR2 sequences are MNHEY and SMNVEV (reference sequence). The CDR3 reads CASSSRSSSYNSPLHF. DNA for the CDR3: TGTGCCAGCAGTTCCAGGTCGAGCTCCTATAATTCACCCCTCCACTTT.

The chain employs TRBV5-1 and TRBJ1-3, with TRBD1 matching 7 bases. Germline values: CDR1 SGHRS, CDR2 YFSETQ. The junction had 2 bases not matched to a gene; V was cut back by 0 bases and J by 2 bases. The CDR3 has 15 residues. CDR3 DNA sequence: TGCGCCAGCAGCTTGGGACAGGGAGCTGGAAACACCATATATTTT. As protein: CASSLGQGAGNTIYF.

In the case of this clonotype: This may be a read error, as it is one base from a much larger clone. The J gene is TRBJ2-1, the V gene TRBV6-5; maybe TRBD1 (6 bases). Per the germline V gene, CDR1 is MNHEY and CDR2 is SVGAGI. The CDR3 sequence is 15 residues long. In DNA, the CDR3 is TGTGCCAGCAGTTACTCTGTCCAGGGGAAGAATGGGCAGTTCTTC. It yields the protein CASSYSVQGKNGQFF.

The chain has TRBV20-1 and TRBJ2-2; 8 positions agree with TRBD2. The J segment lost 7 bases and the V segment lost 4 bases, leaving 5 bases of the junction unmatched. Per germline, CDR1 DFQATT and CDR2 SNEGSKA (reference sequence). The CDR3 is 13 residues long. The CDR3 here is CSATGGPGGELFF. DNA of the CDR3: TGCAGTGCTACGGGGGGGCCCGGCGGGGAGCTGTTTTTT.

A word on this clonotype: Its ends do not fully match the called genes, so a read error is possible. The chain joins TRBV7-2 to TRBJ2-7; D may be TRBD2 (6 bases). This CDR3 region has 12 residues. Per germline, CDR1 SGHTA and CDR2 FQGNSA. CDR3 sequence reads: CASRRDSHEQYF. The DNA of the CDR3 is TGTGCCAGCAGGAGGGACTCCCACGAGCAGTACTTC.

The CDR3 nucleotides are TGTGCCAGCAGTTACCTGTCCGCCTCGCGGGCAAGAGAGACCCAGTACTTC. Its translation: CASSYLSASRARETQYF. V and J are TRBV6-2 or TRBV6-3 and TRBJ2-5; perhaps TRBD2 as D (5 bases). Trimming took off 2 bases at V and 4 bases at J, with 20 bases between the two ends. The CDR3 covers 17 residues. Germline V gene sequence: CDR1 MNHEY, CDR2 SVGEGT.

In its sample, this clonotype was seen many times. V gene TRBV7-8 combines with J gene TRBJ1-6; no clear D. This CDR3 contains 13 residues. Deletions cut 2 bases from V and 10 bases from J, with 9 bases between. From germline, CDR1 is SGHVS and CDR2 FQNEAQ. The CDR3 here is CASSLPPGSPLHF. CDR3 sequence (DNA): TGTGCCAGCAGCTTACCCCCGGGCTCACCCCTCCACTTT.

In regard to this clonotype: A much larger clone differs by one base, so this may be a read error. The chain uses TRBV6-1 and TRBJ1-3; D uncertain. Germline CDR1 MNHNS, CDR2 SASEGT. This CDR3 is built from 15 residues. CDR3 in amino acids: CGSIPGDPVGNTIYF. The CDR3, as DNA: TGTGGCAGCATACCAGGCGACCCTGTTGGGAACACCATATATTTT.

This clonotype was detected a few times. The chain links TRBV5-6 to TRBJ2-7; unclear D gene. The CDR3 runs 12 residues. Germline V gene lookup returns CDR1 SGHDT and CDR2 YYEEEE. Deletions cut 2 bases from V and 2 bases from J, with 5 bases between. DNA of the CDR3: TGTGCCAGCAGCTTATCAACCTACGAGCAGTACTTC. Translated, it gives CASSLSTYEQYF.

Remarks on this clonotype: A much bigger clone sits one base away, suggesting this may be a read error. The CDR3 protein is CASIMRGEGAATNEKLFF. The DNA for the CDR3 is TGTGCCAGTATCATGCGCGGGGAAGGGGCAGCAACTAATGAAAAACTGTTTTTT. The V call is TRBV19, the J call TRBJ1-4, with D possibly being TRBD1 (5 bases). This CDR3 contains 18 residues. The germline CDR1 and CDR2 sequences are LNHDA and SQIVND (reference sequence). V was trimmed by 7 bases and J by 0 bases, leaving 21 bases between them.

The chain recombines TRBV25-1 with TRBJ2-3, with D maybe TRBD2 (5 bases). The CDR3 runs 17 residues. Germline V lookup: CDR1 MGHDK, CDR2 SYGVNS. V was pared by 3 bases and J by 5 bases, with 21 bases between. CDR3 nucleotide sequence: TGTGCCAGCAGTGATGTCTACGGGGAAGGACGTAGAGATACGCAGTATTTT. Residues: CASSDVYGEGRRDTQYF.

The rearrangement uses TRBV2 and TRBJ1-3; the D is unclear. This CDR3 contains 12 residues. Trimming cost V 5 bases and J 7 bases, with 9 bases left between them. CDR1 and CDR2 (germline): SNHLY, FYNNEI. This CDR3 is CASSLRVNTIYF. CDR3 coding DNA: TGTGCCAGCAGTTTGAGGGTGAACACCATATATTTT.

CDR3 amino acids: CSVTGKGETQYF. The DNA for the CDR3 is TGCAGCGTTACAGGGAAGGGCGAGACCCAGTACTTC. The gene calls are TRBV29-1 and TRBJ2-5; D might be TRBD1 (6 bases). The CDR3 runs 12 residues. Germline loops: CDR1 SQVTM, CDR2 ANQGSEA. V gave up 5 bases and J gave up 5 bases, with 12 bases separating them.

This clonotype was counted many times. V is TRBV7-8 and J is TRBJ1-1, with TRBD1 as a possible D gene (5 bases). Trimming took 5 bases from V and 5 from J, leaving 21 bases between them. CDR1 SGHVS and CDR2 FQNEAQ come from the germline V gene. The CDR3 length is 16 residues. The CDR3 region has the DNA TGTGCCAGCAGCCTACGTTCCTTGGGAGGGACGACTGAAGCTTTCTTT. Encoded protein: CASSLRSLGGTTEAFF.

The chain joins TRBV5-1 to TRBJ1-1; TRBD1 aligns across 7 bases. This CDR3 has 16 residues. Per the germline V gene, CDR1 is SGHRS and CDR2 is YFSETQ. V shed 4 bases and J 0 bases; nucleotides not matched to a gene: 9. The CDR3 is CASSPRTGALNTEAFF. The CDR3 bases are TGCGCCAGCAGCCCCCGGACAGGCGCCTTGAACACTGAAGCTTTCTTT.

The J gene is TRBJ2-5, the V gene TRBV11-3; 11 positions match TRBD2. This CDR3 region has 16 residues. The J segment lost 2 bases and the V segment lost 5 bases, leaving 7 bases of the junction unmatched. The germline V gene has CDR1 SGHNT and CDR2 YENEEA. The CDR3 loop reads CASSPPGTSGQETQYF. The CDR3 bases are TGTGCCAGCAGCCCCCCCGGGACTAGCGGTCAAGAGACCCAGTACTTC.

The chain uses TRBV20-1 and TRBJ2-1; a weak D match, TRBD2 (6 bases). This CDR3 has 13 amino acids. Trimming took 6 bases from V and 10 from J, leaving 19 bases between them. CDR1 and CDR2 from the germline V gene are DFQATT and SNEGSKA (reference sequence). Written as DNA, the CDR3 is TGCAGTGCGCTGGGAGGAGGTAGCCTGGAGCAGTTCTTC. Translation gives CSALGGGSLEQFF.

The sample holds one count of this clonotype. The V call is TRBV7-9, the J call TRBJ1-2; D ambiguous. The CDR3 has 15 amino acids. CDR1 and CDR2 (germline): SEHNR, FQNEAQ (reference sequence). Trimming removed 5 bases at V and 2 bases at J, with 15 bases between. CDR3 DNA: TGTGCCAGCAGCCCCCTCGTGGGGATCAACTATGGCTACACCTTC. Amino acids: CASSPLVGINYGYTF. The full variable domain, completed using reference TRBV7-9 and TRBJ1-2, is DTGVSQNPRHKITKRGQNVTFRCDPISEHNRLYWYRQTLGQGPEFLTYFQNEAQLEKSRLLSDRFSAERPKGSFSTLEIQRTEQGDSAMYLCASSPLVGINYGYTFGSGTRLTVV.

This chain uses TRBV15 with TRBJ1-5, with D perhaps matching TRBD1 (5 bases). With 0 bases removed from V and 4 bases from J, the gap between germline ends came to 13 bases. Germline lookup yields CDR1 LNHNV and CDR2 YYDKDF (reference sequence). The CDR3 has 16 amino acids. In DNA form, the CDR3 reads TGTGCCACCAGCAGAGATTGGGGCAGGAAAAATCAGCCCCAGCATTTT. Protein sequence: CATSRDWGRKNQPQHF. The full variable domain, with the rest looked up from reference TRBV15 and TRBJ1-5, is DAMVIQNPRYQVTQFGKPVTLSCSQTLNHNVMYWYQQKSSQAPKLLFHYYDKDFNNEADTPDNFQSRRPNTSFCFLDIRSPGLGDTAMYLCATSRDWGRKNQPQHFGDGTRLSIL.

In DNA, the CDR3 is TGTGCCAGCAGCCCCGGGACAGGGGAAGGAGATACGCAGTATTTT. Translating it yields CASSPGTGEGDTQYF. The chain is built from TRBV7-3 and TRBJ2-3, with 10 bases identical to TRBD1. CDR3 length: 15 amino acids. Germline V CDR1 and CDR2: SGHTA, FQGTGA. V lost 5 bases to trimming and J lost 5 bases; unmatched junction nucleotides: 7.

This clonotype was seen repeatedly, ten times or more. The chain employs TRBV25-1 and TRBJ2-7; TRBD1 aligns across 10 bases. The V segment lost 6 bases and the J segment 3 bases; nucleotides outside the gene matches: 5. The CDR3 extends over 14 amino acids. Per germline, CDR1 MGHDK and CDR2 SYGVNS. The CDR3 loop is CASSLGQGDYEQYF. CDR3 DNA: TGTGCCAGCAGCCTCGGACAGGGGGACTACGAGCAGTACTTC.

This clonotype was seen many times. The chain employs TRBV12-5 and TRBJ2-1, with D uncertain. The CDR3 extends over 18 amino acids. V lost 0 bases to trimming and J lost 4 bases, with 19 bases between them. Germline CDR1 and CDR2: LGHNT and FRNRAP. The CDR3 nucleotides are TGTGCTAGTGGTTTGGTAATCAGGTCCCTACGAGGATACAATGAGCAGTTCTTC. Translated, it gives CASGLVIRSLRGYNEQFF.

The J gene is TRBJ2-3, the V gene TRBV5-1, with D unclear. This CDR3 spans 13 amino acids. Looked up from germline, CDR1 is SGHRS and CDR2 is YFSETQ. Trimming stripped 4 bases from V and 4 bases from J, with 10 bases between. The CDR3 loop is CASSPRGSDTQYF. The CDR3 DNA reads as TGCGCCAGCAGCCCCCGTGGGTCAGATACGCAGTATTTT.

On this clonotype itself: The junction departs from the called germline gene at one end, perhaps through a read error. The chain combines TRBV7-7 with TRBJ2-1; TRBD2 agrees at 11 bases. The germline gives CDR1 SSHAT, CDR2 FNYEAQ (reference sequence). CDR3 length: 16 amino acids. CDR3: CASSRAASGGNNEQFF. The CDR3 nucleotides are TGTGCTAGCAGCCGAGCGGCTAGCGGGGGGAACAATGAGCAGTTCTTC.

This clonotype was seen repeatedly, ten times or more. The chain joins TRBV30 to TRBJ1-1; D is perhaps TRBD1 (6 bases). CDR3 length: 14 amino acids. Germline V gene lookup returns CDR1 GTSNPN and CDR2 SVGIG (reference sequence). V was clipped by 0 bases and J by 8 bases, with 16 bases between them. This CDR3 reads CAWSVFGTRIEAFF. CDR3 nucleotides: TGTGCCTGGAGTGTTTTCGGGACACGGATAGAAGCTTTCTTT.

This clonotype was seen a few times. The chain links TRBV7-2 to TRBJ1-4; D not resolved. Germline V gene sequence: CDR1 SGHTA, CDR2 FQGNSA. This CDR3 has 14 amino acids. Trimming left V 5 bases short and J 7 bases short, with 14 bases between. The CDR3 bases are TGTGCCAGCAGCGTCCAGGTGGGGAGTGAAAAACTGTTTTTT. Translated, it gives CASSVQVGSEKLFF.

V usage is TRBV29-1 and J usage is TRBJ2-7; D is ambiguous. V was cut by 0 bases and J by 2 bases, with 5 bases left in between. CDR1 is SQVTM, CDR2 ANQGSEA, per germline. This CDR3 is built from 12 residues. For the CDR3, the DNA is TGCAGCGTTGAAGATCGTGCCTACGAGCAGTACTTC. This encodes CSVEDRAYEQYF.